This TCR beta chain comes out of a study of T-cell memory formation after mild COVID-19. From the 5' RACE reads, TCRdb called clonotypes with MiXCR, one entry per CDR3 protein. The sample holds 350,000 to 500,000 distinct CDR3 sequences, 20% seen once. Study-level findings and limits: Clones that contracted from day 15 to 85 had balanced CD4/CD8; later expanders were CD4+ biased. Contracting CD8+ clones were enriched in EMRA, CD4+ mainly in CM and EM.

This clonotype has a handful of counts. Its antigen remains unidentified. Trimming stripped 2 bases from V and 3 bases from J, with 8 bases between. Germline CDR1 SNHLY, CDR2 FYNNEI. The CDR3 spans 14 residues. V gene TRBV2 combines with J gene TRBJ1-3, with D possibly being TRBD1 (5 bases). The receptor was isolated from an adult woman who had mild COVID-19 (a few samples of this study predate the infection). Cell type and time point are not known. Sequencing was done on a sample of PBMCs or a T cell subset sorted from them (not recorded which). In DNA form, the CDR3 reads TGTGCCAGCAGTGAACAGGGAGGTGGAAACACCATATATTTT. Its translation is CASSEQGGGNTIYF.